These T cell receptor beta chains were read from a single sample in a study of T-cell memory formation after mild COVID-19. From the 5' RACE reads, TCRdb called clonotypes with MiXCR, one entry per CDR3 protein. The sample contains hundreds of thousands of distinct CDR3 sequences, over 20% of which appear only once. Input material: PBMCs or a T cell subset sorted from them (not recorded which). The receptors were sampled from an adult woman who had mild COVID-19 (a few samples of this study predate the infection). Cell type and time point are not known. Each CDR3 is given without its conserved first and last residue. D genes are given only for firm matches. Only some rows state a clone size, as once, few, many or a class for expanded clones.

cdr3_aa d_call clone_size j_call v_call
SVERRGQKTEAF TRBD1 few TRBJ1-1 TRBV29-1
ASSYGDGSRKTQY NA NA TRBJ2-5 TRBV6-5
ASSHSRGPYEQY NA NA TRBJ2-7 TRBV4-1
ASSPRGGGNNQPQH NA few TRBJ1-5 TRBV6-5
ASSEYGNQPQH NA NA TRBJ1-5 TRBV6-1
ATSRVDRDAEAF TRBD1 NA TRBJ1-1 TRBV15
ASSQQPSGGKYEQY TRBD2 NA TRBJ2-7 TRBV7-2
SARAMGTGGTGELF TRBD1 NA TRBJ2-2 TRBV20-1
ASSLDPGNTIY NA NA TRBJ1-3 TRBV5-1
ASSRIPVGRALEAF NA NA TRBJ1-1 TRBV18
ASSAFSGPGTDTQY NA NA TRBJ2-3 TRBV18
SVRLSGYGYT NA NA TRBJ1-2 TRBV29-1
SAGYFTEAF NA NA TRBJ1-1 TRBV20-1
ATSGVPGLAGVINEQF TRBD2 few TRBJ2-1 TRBV24-1
SAPLAGANIHNEQF TRBD2 few TRBJ2-1 TRBV20-1
SVEDWVGGRGETQY TRBD2 few TRBJ2-5 TRBV29-1
ASSSRRAAPLATQY NA NA TRBJ2-5 TRBV5-4
ASFRTGGYEQY TRBD1 many TRBJ2-7 TRBV7-9
ASSSRTGDSAKNIQY TRBD1 NA TRBJ2-4 TRBV18
ASSESHRFYGYT NA NA TRBJ1-2 TRBV2
AISEDHAGGMETQY TRBD2 few TRBJ2-5 TRBV10-3
ASSLWTSGKEGKTQY TRBD2 NA TRBJ2-5 TRBV5-1
ASSPYSGGAVETQY TRBD2 NA TRBJ2-5 TRBV11-2
ASSSSWDRAYEQY TRBD1 NA TRBJ2-7 TRBV7-9
ASRSGRLIDSPLH NA NA TRBJ1-6 TRBV12-3/TRBV12-4
ASLKAGGNADTQY TRBD2 NA TRBJ2-3 TRBV2